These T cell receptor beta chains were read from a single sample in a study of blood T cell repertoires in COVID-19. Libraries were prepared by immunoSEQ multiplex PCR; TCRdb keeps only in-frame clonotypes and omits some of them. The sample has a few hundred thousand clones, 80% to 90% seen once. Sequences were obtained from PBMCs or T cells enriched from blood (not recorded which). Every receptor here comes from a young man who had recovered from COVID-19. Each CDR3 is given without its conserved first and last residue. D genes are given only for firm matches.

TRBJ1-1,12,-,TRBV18,ASSPQGGNTEAF
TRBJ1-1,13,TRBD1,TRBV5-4,ASSGRTGANTEAF
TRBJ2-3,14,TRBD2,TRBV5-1,ASSWGTSGGPDTQY
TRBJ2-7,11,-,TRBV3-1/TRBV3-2,ASSQGQTYEQY
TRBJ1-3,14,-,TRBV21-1,ASSANLCSSGNTIY
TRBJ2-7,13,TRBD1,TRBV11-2,ASSPGTGSSYEQY
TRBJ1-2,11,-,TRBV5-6,ASSLMGGYGYT
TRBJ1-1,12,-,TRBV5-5,ASSLLEGDTEAF
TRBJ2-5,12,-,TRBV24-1,ATSDLNRGETQY
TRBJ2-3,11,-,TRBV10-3,AISDSGTDTQY
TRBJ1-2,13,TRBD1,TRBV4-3,ASSQAGTGVQGYT
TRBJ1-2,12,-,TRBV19,ASSVDQGLYGYT
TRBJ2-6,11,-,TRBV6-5,ASRRAGANVLT
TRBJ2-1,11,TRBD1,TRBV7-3,ASSPPGGGEQF
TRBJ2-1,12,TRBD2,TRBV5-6,ASSDPGGPNEQF
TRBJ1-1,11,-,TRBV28,ASSLPKNTEAF
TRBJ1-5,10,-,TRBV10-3,AIGVGNQPQH
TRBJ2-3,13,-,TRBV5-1,ASSLAAGSTDTQY
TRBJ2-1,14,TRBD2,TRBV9,ASSVDLAGGLNEQF
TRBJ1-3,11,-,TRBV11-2,ASSLRSRNTIY
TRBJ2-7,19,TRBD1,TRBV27,ASRRGRSRIRDSRVLYEQY
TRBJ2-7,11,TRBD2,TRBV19,ASSTSVFTEQY
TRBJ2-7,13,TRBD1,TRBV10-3,AISVSRDRSYEQY
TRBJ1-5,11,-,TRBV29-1,SVGQGNGQPQH
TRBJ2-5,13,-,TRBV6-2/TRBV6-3,ASSYFTEYQETQY
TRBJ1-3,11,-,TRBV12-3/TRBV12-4,ASSLGHRNTIY
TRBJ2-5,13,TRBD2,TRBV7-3,ASSRTGGPLETQY
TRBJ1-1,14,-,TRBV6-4,ASSRQAGGKNTEAF
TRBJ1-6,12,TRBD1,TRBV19,ASNRWDRGAPLH
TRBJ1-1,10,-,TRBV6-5,ASSSGRTEAF